This entry lists 17 T cell receptor beta chains sequenced from one sample in a study of T cells in Graves' hyperthyroidism and ophthalmopathy. Amplification targeted TCR beta CDR3 regions from RNA transcripts. HTBI primers drove first-round RT-PCR of the TCR CDR3. TCRdb passed the multiplex PCR reads through MiXCR, listing each CDR3 protein once. The sample lists about 420,000 distinct CDR3 sequences, around a sixth occurring once. Input material: blood. Receptor source: a woman younger than 30 with Graves' hyperthyroidism.

This sequence joins TRBV7-9 and TRBJ1-4, with 8 positions matching TRBD1. J lost 7 bases, V lost 5 bases, and 12 bases had no gene match. The CDR3 has 16 residues. Germline CDR1 reads SEHNR; CDR2 reads FQNEAQ (reference sequence). The CDR3 loop reads CASSRRTGSLVEKLFF. The CDR3 nucleotides are TGTGCCAGCAGCCGAAGGACAGGGTCTTTGGTTGAAAAACTGTTTTTT.

This clonotype was recorded at least ten times. This chain uses TRBV29-1 with TRBJ2-7; 9 bases line up with TRBD1. The CDR3 runs to 13 residues. Germline CDR1 SQVTM, CDR2 ANQGSEA. Germline trimming cut 8 bases from V and 6 bases from J; bases unmatched to any gene: 11. CDR3 DNA sequence: TGCAGCACGGCCGGGACAGGGCTCGGCGAGCAGTACTTC. Protein: CSTAGTGLGEQYF.

This clonotype was seen at least ten times. The chain has TRBV28 and TRBJ2-7, with TRBD2 matching over 8 bases. V trimming: 6 bases; J trimming: 7 bases; junction bases outside the gene matches: 5. The CDR3 consists of 12 residues. The germline CDR1 and CDR2 sequences are MDHEN and SYDVKM. DNA of the CDR3: TGTGCCAGCAGAGCGGGAGTGGGGGAGCAGTACTTC. Protein product: CASRAGVGEQYF.

The chain carries TRBV6-1 and TRBJ1-2; no definite D call. Germline loops: CDR1 MNHNS, CDR2 SASEGT. The V and J ends lost 5 bases and 0 bases respectively, with 7 bases between them. There are 13 residues in the CDR3. DNA for the CDR3: TGTGCCAGCAGTCGATATTCTAACTATGGCTACACCTTC. Translated, it gives CASSRYSNYGYTF.

This clonotype was detected many times. The gene calls are TRBV7-9 and TRBJ2-7; no definite D call. Germline V gene lookup returns CDR1 SEHNR and CDR2 FQNEAQ (reference sequence). V lost 3 bases to trimming and J lost 3 bases, with 15 bases between them. The CDR3 loop spans 15 amino acids. The CDR3 sequence: CASSFVDPRNYEQYF. The CDR3 nucleotides read TGTGCCAGCAGCTTTGTTGACCCCAGAAACTACGAGCAGTACTTC.

This clonotype was seen ten or more times. The CDR3 protein is CASRRGTYTQYF. DNA of the CDR3: TGTGCCAGTAGGAGGGGGACCTATACGCAGTATTTT. The chain has TRBV28 and TRBJ2-3; D is perhaps TRBD1 or TRBD2 (6 bases each). The germline V gene encodes CDR1 MDHEN and CDR2 SYDVKM. This CDR3 region has 12 residues. V lost 9 bases and J 7 bases, leaving 14 bases between the germline ends.

This clonotype was found a few times. The chain couples TRBV25-1 to TRBJ2-7, with TRBD2 matching 7 bases. The CDR3 has 16 residues. Germline V gene lookup returns CDR1 MGHDK and CDR2 SYGVNS. Trimming at V came to 2 bases and at J to 2 bases, leaving 9 bases not matched to a gene. CDR3 bases: TGTGCCAGCAGTGAAATTGAGCGGGAACTAACCTACGAGCAGTACTTC. The encoded protein is CASSEIERELTYEQYF.

At least ten counts were recorded for this clonotype. This chain joins TRBV6-1 and TRBJ1-5; possible D gene TRBD1, 5 bases. Germline loops: CDR1 MNHNS, CDR2 SASEGT. CDR3 length: 15 amino acids. V was clipped by 2 bases and J by 5 bases, with 13 bases between them. The CDR3 coding sequence is TGTGCCAGCAGTGAAACGGGGGGATACTATCAGCCCCAGCATTTT. Translated, it gives CASSETGGYYQPQHF.

Notes on this clonotype: One end of the junction does not line up with germline, which may come from a read error. The chain links TRBV20-1 to TRBJ1-5, with TRBD1 as a possible D gene (6 bases). CDR3 length equals 15 residues. CDR1 and CDR2 (germline): DFQATT, SNEGSKA (reference sequence). The CDR3 DNA reads as TGCAATGCTCCGCGGGGGCAGGGGTACAATCAGCCCCAGCATTTT. Translating it yields CNAPRGQGYNQPQHF.

This clonotype was seen at least ten times. The chain is built from TRBV12-3 or TRBV12-4 and TRBJ1-6; D gene uncertain. This CDR3 is 14 amino acids long. V lost 3 bases and J 6 bases, leaving 9 bases between the germline ends. CDR3 sequence (DNA): TGTGCCAGCAGTTTTCGGACGGTTAATTCACCCCTCCACTTT. This gives the protein CASSFRTVNSPLHF.

The rearrangement uses TRBV7-2 and TRBJ1-1; D is undetermined. Germline assignment: CDR1 SGHTA and CDR2 FQGNSA. V lost 3 bases and J 0 bases, leaving 11 bases between the germline ends. This CDR3 is built from 15 residues. CDR3 sequence reads: CASSFLGGMNTEAFF. Here the CDR3 DNA reads TGTGCCAGCAGCTTTCTCGGAGGGATGAACACTGAAGCTTTCTTT.

This clonotype was observed many times. CDR3 amino acids: CASSPQGPTVSNQPQHF. CDR3 nucleotides: TGTGCCAGCAGTCCCCAGGGACCGACGGTTAGCAATCAGCCCCAGCATTTT. The chain combines TRBV2 with TRBJ1-5; maybe TRBD1 (5 bases). This CDR3 has 17 residues. Per the germline V gene, CDR1 is SNHLY and CDR2 is FYNNEI. Between the trimmed V and J ends, which lost 5 bases and 0 bases, there was a span of 17 bases. Looking up the rest from reference TRBV2 and TRBJ1-5 gives the full variable domain: EPEVTQTPSHQVTQMGQEVILRCVPISNHLYFYWYRQILGQKVEFLVSFYNNEISEKSEIFDDQFSVERPDGSNFTLKIRSTKLEDSAMYFCASSPQGPTVSNQPQHFGDGTRLSIL.

J is TRBJ2-7 and V is TRBV20-1; D gene unclear. The CDR3 is made up of 14 amino acids. CDR1 DFQATT and CDR2 SNEGSKA come from the germline V gene (reference sequence). The V gene lost 6 bases and the J gene lost 1 base, with 16 bases spanning the gap. As DNA, the CDR3 is TGCAGTGCGACGAAGGAAGCGCATTCCTACGAGCAGTACTTC. Translation gives CSATKEAHSYEQYF.

On this clonotype: Relative to the germline gene, one junction end is altered; a read error may explain this. The gene calls are TRBV5-1 and TRBJ2-2; D perhaps matches TRBD1 (6 bases). Germline CDR1 reads SGHRS; CDR2 reads YFSETQ. This CDR3 has 14 amino acids. The CDR3 region has the DNA TGCGCCAGCAGCTTGGATGGGGGCCCCGGGGAGCTGTCTTTT. Its protein product is CASSLDGGPGELSF.

This clonotype was counted at least ten times. The gene calls are TRBV20-1 and TRBJ2-7, with D unclear. Germline CDR1 and CDR2: DFQATT and SNEGSKA (reference sequence). This CDR3 comprises 14 residues. Trimming shortened V by 5 bases and J by 2 bases, and 16 bases separated the two germline ends. CDR3 in DNA: TGCAGTGCTGAAACCGGAGCGACCACCTACGAGCAGTACTTC. It is translated as CSAETGATTYEQYF.

The rearrangement uses TRBV12-3 or TRBV12-4 and TRBJ2-5; 8 nucleotides match TRBD1. V lost 8 bases and J lost 3; bases outside the gene matches: 23. The CDR3 runs 19 residues. CDR3 residues: CASSTERSVPRDRKETQYF. The CDR3 bases are TGTGCCAGCTCCACCGAGCGTTCGGTCCCCCGGGACAGGAAAGAGACCCAGTACTTC.

This chain connects TRBV12-3 or TRBV12-4 to TRBJ2-2; 10 bases are a match to TRBD1. The ends lost 6 bases at V and 4 bases at J; junction bases unmatched: 5. This CDR3 spans 15 amino acids. CDR3 coding DNA: TGTGCCAGCAGCCGACAGGGGGCGCCCACCGGGGAGCTGTTTTTT. Protein product: CASSRQGAPTGELFF.